This T cell receptor (beta chain) is drawn from a study of OX40 agonist ivuxolimab in advanced cancers. Trimming left V 1 base short and J 5 bases short, with 6 bases between. CDR3 size: 13 residues. Germline assignment: CDR1 MNHEY and CDR2 SMNVEV (reference sequence). Some clones are missing from TCRdb's copy, which holds only in-frame ones; the method was immunoSEQ multiplex PCR. Of 60,000 to 85,000 clones in the sample, roughly 84% were seen once. This sequence was found in an adult with an advanced solid tumor such as melanoma, head and neck, liver or kidney cancer. Specimen: CD4+ or CD8+ T cells sorted from blood, collected in a trial of the OX40 agonist ivuxolimab. The genes are TRBV27 and TRBJ1-5, with a weak D call TRBD1 (5 bases). CDR3 in DNA: TGTGCCAGCAGTTTATGGGGGGATCAGCCCCAGCATTTT. Protein product: CASSLWGDQPQHF.